This TCR beta chain was sequenced in a study of HIV-infected patients and healthy controls. In its sample, this clonotype ranks as medium-sized. Germline values: CDR1 WSHSY, CDR2 SAAADI. The CDR3 has 21 residues. With 7 bases clipped from V and 2 bases from J, the junction kept 27 bases outside the gene matches. The repertoire came from unfractionated whole blood and reflected all unsorted peripheral T cells. cDNA was made from around 0.5 ug RNA using alpha and beta constant primers. Alpha and beta chain libraries were made separately by chain-specific third strand synthesis with multiplexing indices. TCRdb fed the 5' RACE reads into MiXCR, producing one record per CDR3 protein. The table records around 20,000 distinct CDR3 sequences, around 8.3% of them present only once.

The sequenced sample consisted of blood. This receptor was identified in an adult in good health. The V and J genes are TRBV10-2 and TRBJ2-3, with 7 nucleotides matching TRBD2. The CDR3: CASTPTALGRLAVHDTDTQYF. The CDR3 DNA sequence: TGCGCCAGCACCCCCACAGCACTCGGGAGGCTAGCGGTCCATGACACAGATACGCAGTATTTT.